This T cell receptor (beta chain) was recovered during a study of blood T cell repertoires in COVID-19. Assay: immunoSEQ multiplex PCR; the TCRdb copy retains only in-frame clones and omits some. This table has 150,000 or so clones, around 79% appearing once. The CDR3 has 13 residues. Trimming shortened V by 6 bases and J by 2 bases, and 10 bases separated the two germline ends. Germline V gives CDR1 MNHEY, CDR2 SMNVEV (reference sequence). Specimen: peripheral blood. The chain links TRBV27 to TRBJ1-2, with D possibly being TRBD1 (6 bases). This sequence was found in a woman aged 70-85 years with COVID-19, enrolled during active disease. CDR3 bases: TGTGCCAGCAGCATAACAGGGAACTATGGCTACACCTTC. This encodes CASSITGNYGYTF.